This T cell receptor (beta chain) was observed in a study of response to subunit inactivated influenza vaccine. MiXCR, run by TCRdb on the RT-PCR reads, gives a single entry per CDR3 protein. The data hold roughly 500,000 distinct CDR3 sequences, with under 30% observed a single time. CDR1 is MNHEY and CDR2 is SVGAGI in the germline V gene. Trimming shortened V by 2 bases and J by 1 base, and 10 bases separated the two germline ends. This CDR3 contains 15 residues. The data were also submitted as part of a second study, on T cells expressing NK-cell markers. This second study says: 5'RACE template switching built TCR beta cDNA with unique molecular identifiers. Seven donors tested HCMV-seropositive and one tested seronegative among the eight sequenced.

Specimen: CD4+ T cells sorted from PBMCs, collected about 11 days after vaccination. The rearrangement joins TRBV6-5 to TRBJ2-3; tentative D call: TRBD2 (5 bases). The receptor was isolated from a man aged 50 to 59 who received an inactivated influenza vaccine. The CDR3 DNA is TGTGCCAGCAGTTACCTGACTACTCGCACAGATACGCAGTATTTT. Translating gives CASSYLTTRTDTQYF.